These T cell receptor beta chains were read from a single sample in a study of beta chain features in type 1 diabetes. Clones were sequenced by immunoSEQ multiplex PCR, and TCRdb holds only the in-frame ones, with some missing. The sample comprises about 53,000 clones, 55% to 75% of which are singletons, and 0.29% rests with the top ten. The sample was stem cell memory CD4+ T cells from blood. The receptor set was obtained from a woman aged 30 to 39 with type 1 diabetes. Each CDR3 is given with its conserved first and last residue. The D gene is left open where the match is weak. Not every row has a clone size; where given, it reads once, few, many or a size class.

d_gene: TRBD1
v_gene: TRBV11-2
j_gene: TRBJ1-1
abundance: -
CDR3nt: TGTGCCAGCAGCTTAGCGGACAGGACCCTGAACACTGAAGCTTTCTTT
CDR3aa: CASSLADRTLNTEAFF

d_gene: TRBD2
v_gene: TRBV5-1
j_gene: TRBJ2-7
abundance: -
CDR3nt: TGCGCCAGCAGCAGAGGACTAGCGGGAGGGCCGGGGGAGCAGTACTTC
CDR3aa: CASSRGLAGGPGEQYF

d_gene: TRBD1
v_gene: TRBV27
j_gene: TRBJ2-5
abundance: -
CDR3nt: TGTGCCAGCAGTGGACAGGGGGCGGGGGAGACCCAGTACTTC
CDR3aa: CASSGQGAGETQYF

d_gene: -
v_gene: TRBV18
j_gene: TRBJ1-1
abundance: -
CDR3nt: TGTGCCAGCTCACGACGGGACATGGGGGTAACTGAAGCTTTCTTT
CDR3aa: CASSRRDMGVTEAFF

d_gene: -
v_gene: TRBV28
j_gene: TRBJ2-7
abundance: -
CDR3nt: TGTGCCAGCAGTCCTTACAGACAGGCGCCCTACGAGCAGTACTTC
CDR3aa: CASSPYRQAPYEQYF

d_gene: TRBD1
v_gene: TRBV19
j_gene: TRBJ2-1
abundance: -
CDR3nt: TGTGCCAGTAGTATAGGGGACAGGGGGCGTAAGCAGTTCTTC
CDR3aa: CASSIGDRGRKQFF

d_gene: -
v_gene: TRBV5-1
j_gene: TRBJ1-2
abundance: -
CDR3nt: TGCGCCAGCAGCTTACTGACAGGTATCAGCGGCTACACCTTC
CDR3aa: CASSLLTGISGYTF

d_gene: TRBD2
v_gene: TRBV4-1
j_gene: TRBJ2-7
abundance: -
CDR3nt: TGCGCCAGCAGCCAAGATGCAGCGGGATATACTACCTACGAGCAGTACTTC
CDR3aa: CASSQDAAGYTTYEQYF

d_gene: TRBD1
v_gene: TRBV30
j_gene: TRBJ2-1
abundance: -
CDR3nt: TGTGCCTGGAGTCCGGGACAGGGTTATGCTGAGCAGTTCTTC
CDR3aa: CAWSPGQGYAEQFF

d_gene: -
v_gene: TRBV29-1
j_gene: TRBJ1-4
abundance: -
CDR3nt: TGCAGCGTTGAAGGGACAGACGGTGAAAAACTGTTTTTT
CDR3aa: CSVEGTDGEKLFF

d_gene: -
v_gene: TRBV29-1
j_gene: TRBJ2-7
abundance: -
CDR3nt: TGCAGCGTTGGACTGGCATCCTACGAGCAGTACTTC
CDR3aa: CSVGLASYEQYF

d_gene: -
v_gene: TRBV28
j_gene: TRBJ2-5
abundance: few
CDR3nt: TGTGCCAGCAGTTTTGTGACTGAGACCCAGTACTTC
CDR3aa: CASSFVTETQYF

d_gene: TRBD2
v_gene: TRBV10-3
j_gene: TRBJ2-3
abundance: -
CDR3nt: TGTGCCATCGGACTAGCGGGAGGGGATACGCAGTATTTT
CDR3aa: CAIGLAGGDTQYF

d_gene: TRBD1
v_gene: TRBV19
j_gene: TRBJ2-7
abundance: few
CDR3nt: TGTGCCAGTAGTACCCGGACAGGTCCCTACGAGCAGTACTTC
CDR3aa: CASSTRTGPYEQYF

d_gene: -
v_gene: TRBV9
j_gene: TRBJ2-2
abundance: -
CDR3nt: TGTGCCAGCAGCGTAGTTGGAGGAGCAGCCAACACCGGGGAGCTGTTTTTT
CDR3aa: CASSVVGGAANTGELFF

d_gene: TRBD1
v_gene: TRBV5-4
j_gene: TRBJ2-4
abundance: -
CDR3nt: TGTGCCAGCAGTCTCCGGGACAGTCTGGGCGTTCAGTACTTC
CDR3aa: CASSLRDSLGVQYF

d_gene: TRBD1
v_gene: TRBV19
j_gene: TRBJ1-2
abundance: few
CDR3nt: TGTGCCAGTATGGACAGGGGGCAAGGTGGCTACACCTTC
CDR3aa: CASMDRGQGGYTF

d_gene: -
v_gene: TRBV30
j_gene: TRBJ2-7
abundance: once
CDR3nt: TGTGCCTGGAGTAAAGGACATACCTACGAGCAGTACTTC
CDR3aa: CAWSKGHTYEQYF

d_gene: TRBD2
v_gene: TRBV11-2
j_gene: TRBJ2-2
abundance: few
CDR3nt: TGTGCCAGCAGCTTTTGGGGACTAGCGGGAGGTACCGGGGAGCTGTTTTTT
CDR3aa: CASSFWGLAGGTGELFF

d_gene: -
v_gene: TRBV30
j_gene: TRBJ2-3
abundance: -
CDR3nt: TGTGCCTGCCATTGGGACTTTCTTAGCACAGATACGCAGTATTTT
CDR3aa: CACHWDFLSTDTQYF

d_gene: TRBD1
v_gene: TRBV6-1
j_gene: TRBJ1-1
abundance: -
CDR3nt: TGTGCCAGCAGACCCGACAGGGGAGGCACTGAAGCTTTCTTT
CDR3aa: CASRPDRGGTEAFF

d_gene: -
v_gene: TRBV11-2
j_gene: TRBJ2-1
abundance: -
CDR3nt: TGTGCCAGCAGTAACCAGTACGCGGAGGGCAATGAGCAGTTCTTC
CDR3aa: CASSNQYAEGNEQFF

d_gene: -
v_gene: TRBV18
j_gene: TRBJ1-2
abundance: few
CDR3nt: TGTGCCAGCTCACCAACCTACAGGGATAACTATGGCTACACCTTC
CDR3aa: CASSPTYRDNYGYTF

d_gene: TRBD2
v_gene: TRBV7-9
j_gene: TRBJ2-7
abundance: -
CDR3nt: TGTGCCAGCAGCTTAGCGGGACTAGCGATGGGCTACGAGCAGTACTTC
CDR3aa: CASSLAGLAMGYEQYF

d_gene: -
v_gene: TRBV30
j_gene: TRBJ2-1
abundance: -
CDR3nt: TGTGCCTGGTCGGGTTTAAGCTACAATGAGCAGTTCTTC
CDR3aa: CAWSGLSYNEQFF

d_gene: -
v_gene: TRBV7-2
j_gene: TRBJ1-1
abundance: once
CDR3nt: TGTGCCAGCAGCTTTCAGAGGGACACTGAAGCTTTCTTT
CDR3aa: CASSFQRDTEAFF

d_gene: -
v_gene: TRBV18
j_gene: TRBJ1-5
abundance: -
CDR3nt: TGTGCCAGCTCACCGAAGGGGGACTATAGCAATCAGCCCCAGCATTTT
CDR3aa: CASSPKGDYSNQPQHF

d_gene: TRBD2
v_gene: TRBV19
j_gene: TRBJ2-5
abundance: -
CDR3nt: TGTGCCAGTAGGAAAGCGGGAGCGACCGAAGAGACCCAGTACTTC
CDR3aa: CASRKAGATEETQYF

d_gene: -
v_gene: TRBV9
j_gene: TRBJ2-7
abundance: once
CDR3nt: TGTGCCAGCAGCGTCGATCCTCCGGGACACGGGGACTACGAGCAGTACTTC
CDR3aa: CASSVDPPGHGDYEQYF

d_gene: TRBD1
v_gene: TRBV5-1
j_gene: TRBJ2-7
abundance: -
CDR3nt: TGCGCCAGCAGCTTGTCGTTACAGGGGGTGAACGAGCAGTACTTC
CDR3aa: CASSLSLQGVNEQYF

d_gene: TRBD1
v_gene: TRBV6-5
j_gene: TRBJ2-5
abundance: -
CDR3nt: TGTGCCAGCACCCAGCCGGGACAGAGCCAAGAGACCCAGTACTTC
CDR3aa: CASTQPGQSQETQYF

d_gene: -
v_gene: TRBV7-2
j_gene: TRBJ2-5
abundance: few
CDR3nt: TGTGCCAGCAGCTTAGCCGAAACTGGGACCCAGTACTTC
CDR3aa: CASSLAETGTQYF

d_gene: TRBD2
v_gene: TRBV28
j_gene: TRBJ2-3
abundance: few
CDR3nt: TGTGCCAGCAGTAACGGACTAGCGGGGTTCACAGATACGCAGTATTTT
CDR3aa: CASSNGLAGFTDTQYF

d_gene: TRBD2
v_gene: TRBV15
j_gene: TRBJ2-7
abundance: -
CDR3nt: TGTGCCACCAGCAGAGAGGGACTATCAACCTCCTACGAGCAGTACTTC
CDR3aa: CATSREGLSTSYEQYF

d_gene: -
v_gene: TRBV7-9
j_gene: TRBJ2-1
abundance: medium-sized
CDR3nt: TGTGCCAGCAGTTATCCCTGGCCACGAGGGAGTGTTGAGCAGTTCTTC
CDR3aa: CASSYPWPRGSVEQFF

d_gene: -
v_gene: TRBV5-1
j_gene: TRBJ2-6
abundance: -
CDR3nt: TGCGCCAGCAGCTCGGACCTGACAGGCGTGATCTCTGGGGCCAACGTCCTGACTTTC
CDR3aa: CASSSDLTGVISGANVLTF

d_gene: TRBD1
v_gene: TRBV29-1
j_gene: TRBJ2-7
abundance: -
CDR3nt: TGCAGCGTTGCGCCCAACTCCGGGACAGCCTCCTACGAGCAGTACTTC
CDR3aa: CSVAPNSGTASYEQYF

d_gene: -
v_gene: TRBV29-1
j_gene: TRBJ1-2
abundance: once
CDR3nt: TGCAGCGACGGGTCCGGGTCCAACTATGGCTACACCTTC
CDR3aa: CSDGSGSNYGYTF

d_gene: TRBD1
v_gene: TRBV4-2
j_gene: TRBJ1-5
abundance: few
CDR3nt: TGTGCCAGCAGCCAATTCTTTAACAGGGGCAGCAATCAGCCCCAGCATTTT
CDR3aa: CASSQFFNRGSNQPQHF

d_gene: TRBD2
v_gene: TRBV7-6
j_gene: TRBJ2-5
abundance: -
CDR3nt: TGTGCCAGCTCGAGAGCGCCGGGACTAGGGGTTCAAGAGACCCAGTACTTC
CDR3aa: CASSRAPGLGVQETQYF